Listed below are T cell receptor beta chains from one sample, sequenced in a study of blood T cells in healthy people across ages. TCRdb fed the 5' RACE reads into MiXCR, producing one record per CDR3 protein. Of more than 900,000 distinct CDR3 sequences listed, about 23% were seen once; the top ten hold about 0.69%. In addition, the sample was reused for a study of T cells of mothers and their children.

The sample comprised blood. The receptors here all came from a girl aged 2 to 9 in good health. Each CDR3 is given with its conserved first and last residue. A D gene is named only where the DNA matches it firmly. Some rows mark clone size as missing; the rest say once, few, many or name a class of expanded clone.

CDR3	DNA	J	V	size	D
CASSFINEKLFF	TGTGCCAGCAGCTTCATTAACGAAAAACTGTTTTTT	TRBJ1-4	TRBV13	few	.
CASRAADIITDTQYF	TGCGCCAGCAGAGCAGCGGATATTATCACAGATACGCAGTATTTT	TRBJ2-3	TRBV23-1	few	.
CASSIARDSPLHF	TGTGCCAGTAGTATCGCGCGGGATTCACCCCTCCACTTT	TRBJ1-6	TRBV19	few	.
CASSSNDSGEGSNEQFF	TGTGCCAGCAGTTCAAACGATAGCGGGGAAGGAAGCAATGAGCAGTTCTTC	TRBJ2-1	TRBV12-3/TRBV12-4	.	TRBD2
CASTQGPVIPLGKLFF	TGTGCCAGCACACAGGGGCCGGTTATCCCCTTGGGGAAACTGTTTTTT	TRBJ1-4	TRBV28	.	TRBD1
CASQEGRSMDNEQFF	TGCGCCAGCCAAGAGGGCAGGTCGATGGACAATGAGCAGTTCTTC	TRBJ2-1	TRBV4-1	.	.
CASNPIGGDYGYTF	TGTGCCAGCAACCCGATCGGAGGCGACTATGGCTACACCTTC	TRBJ1-2	TRBV9	.	.
CSVVLENTEAFF	TGCAGCGTTGTGCTTGAAAACACTGAAGCTTTCTTT	TRBJ1-1	TRBV29-1	few	.
CASRATGGHQPQHF	TGTGCCAGCAGGGCTACAGGGGGTCATCAGCCCCAGCATTTT	TRBJ1-5	TRBV2	.	TRBD1
CASSYANIQYF	TGTGCCAGCAGTTACGCGAACATTCAGTACTTC	TRBJ2-4	TRBV28	.	.
CASSGPDRVTEAFF	TGTGCCAGCAGTGGCCCGGACAGGGTGACTGAAGCTTTCTTT	TRBJ1-1	TRBV28	few	TRBD1
CSAKLLNWVEGVFYGYTF	TGCAGTGCTAAGCTCCTAAATTGGGTCGAGGGGGTCTTCTATGGCTACACCTTC	TRBJ1-2	TRBV20-1	.	.
CASSQRENSYEQYF	TGCGCCAGCAGCCAGCGGGAGAACTCCTACGAGCAGTACTTC	TRBJ2-7	TRBV4-1	few	TRBD2
CSARTTPSGKMNTEAFF	TGCAGTGCTAGAACGACGCCCTCCGGAAAAATGAACACTGAAGCTTTCTTT	TRBJ1-1	TRBV20-1	.	.
CSVDGLAGTQETQYF	TGCAGCGTTGATGGACTAGCGGGGACACAAGAGACCCAGTACTTC	TRBJ2-5	TRBV29-1	.	TRBD2
CASINPATMGEQFF	TGTGCCAGCATTAATCCGGCCACAATGGGTGAGCAGTTCTTC	TRBJ2-1	TRBV25-1	.	.